The rows below give T cell receptor beta chains drawn from one sample of a study of control samples from healthy donors and cancer patients. Profiled with immunoSEQ multiplex PCR; TCRdb holds only in-frame clones, not every one. This table holds 150,000 to 160,000 clones, about 94% found once. Sequencing was carried out using blood. These receptors originate from a man between 35 and 55 years old in good health. CDR3s include the opening cysteine and the closing phenylalanine or tryptophan. The order of the fields is V gene, J gene, CDR3 protein.

>TRBV6-5|TRBJ2-7
CASSYSGGVTYEQYF
>TRBV7-2|TRBJ2-2
CASSLAVARTGAGELFF
>TRBV28|TRBJ2-2
CASSFSGGGELFF
>TRBV4-2|TRBJ1-2
CASSPLSRGGDYGYTF
>TRBV19|TRBJ2-1
CASIRDRSAREQFF
>TRBV6-5|TRBJ1-1
CASSYYRQRGTEAFF
>TRBV27|TRBJ1-6
CASSLGGTGSPLHF
>TRBV28|TRBJ1-5
CASSLRAGPQHF
>TRBV13|TRBJ2-7
CASSLASYEQYF
>TRBV7-9|TRBJ2-3
CASSLGDRPTDTQYF
>TRBV28|TRBJ1-2
CASGAYGYTF
>TRBV6-5|TRBJ1-1
CASKLGGGGTEAFF
>TRBV2|TRBJ2-7
CASSVQRGGYEQYF
>TRBV5-6|TRBJ1-5
CASSSLGSNQPQHF
>TRBV27|TRBJ1-5
CASRGAGGSQPQHF
>TRBV5-5|TRBJ1-4
CASTSGQGGKGGEKLFF
>TRBV19|TRBJ1-4
CASSMGSYNEKLFF
>TRBV21-1|TRBJ1-2
CAILRRYGYTF
>TRBV9|TRBJ2-2
CASSPSGGAYTGELFF
>TRBV18|TRBJ1-2
CASSPETQKRGYTF
>TRBV18|TRBJ2-3
CASSPRVAGASTDTQYF
>TRBV14|TRBJ1-1
CASSPVYGTEAFF
>TRBV30|TRBJ1-4
CAWSVGGSEKLFF
>TRBV7-9|TRBJ2-1
CASSLVTPGSNEQFF
>TRBV7-6|TRBJ1-3
CASSNRGPGNTIYF
>TRBV11-2|TRBJ1-4
CASSRDRGVNEKLFF
>TRBV3-1/TRBV3-2|TRBJ2-7
CASSHGQMPAYEQYF
>TRBV4-1|TRBJ1-4
CATRDFEVNATNEKLFF
>TRBV27|TRBJ1-1
CASSWGQGKAFF
>TRBV6-6|TRBJ1-6
CASSYGDSNSPLHF
>TRBV7-6|TRBJ1-2
CASSQDGTGYGYTF
>TRBV19|TRBJ1-3
CASSQGLVDTIYF
>TRBV2|TRBJ1-5
CASSPDTFNQPQHF
>TRBV5-8|TRBJ1-2
CASSFRVPMGTINYGYTF
>TRBV7-9|TRBJ1-1
CASSLERMNTEAFF
>TRBV2|TRBJ2-4
CASMKDGMNIQYF
>TRBV6-2/TRBV6-3|TRBJ1-4
CASSYLRANGEKLFF